Shown below are 28 T cell receptor beta chains from a single sample sequenced in a study of blood T cells in healthy people across ages. A second about 7 to 12 cycle PCR used barcoded and J-beta primers. TCRdb passed the 5' RACE reads through MiXCR, listing each CDR3 protein once. The sample includes 650,000 or so distinct CDR3 sequences, more than 45% of them seen just once. The specimen was blood. The receptors derive from an elderly woman in good health.

At least ten counts were recorded for this clonotype. This chain joins TRBV29-1 and TRBJ2-1, with 8 bases that match TRBD2. After removal of 6 bases from V and 6 bases from J, the junction contained 7 bases not matched to a gene. Germline CDR1 reads SQVTM; CDR2 reads ANQGSEA. The CDR3 spans 13 residues. CDR3 sequence: CSVGGDLGNEQFF. In nucleotides, the CDR3 is TGCAGCGTCGGGGGGGACTTGGGCAATGAGCAGTTCTTC.

This clonotype was seen repeatedly, ten times or more. The rearrangement joins TRBV6-6 to TRBJ1-4; TRBD1 matches at 7 bases. Germline V gene lookup returns CDR1 MNHNY and CDR2 SVGAGI (reference sequence). This CDR3 spans 15 amino acids. V lost 0 bases, J lost 7 bases, and 5 bases stayed unmatched. The CDR3 here is CASSYSEGGLEKLFF. For the CDR3, the DNA is TGTGCCAGCAGTTACTCGGAAGGGGGCCTTGAAAAACTGTTTTTT.

This chain links TRBV15 with TRBJ2-5; 8 bases match TRBD1. Germline CDR1 is LNHNV and CDR2 is YYDKDF (reference sequence). V lost 6 bases to trimming and J lost 1 base; unmatched junction nucleotides: 7. CDR3 length: 15 amino acids. This CDR3 is CATSPGTGRQETQYF. Written as DNA, the CDR3 is TGTGCCACCAGTCCCGGGACAGGCCGCCAAGAGACCCAGTACTTC.

On this clonotype itself: One end of the junction does not line up with germline, which may come from a read error. V gene TRBV12-3 or TRBV12-4 combines with J gene TRBJ1-5; no reliable D call. This CDR3 has 14 amino acids. The CDR3 protein is CASSVATGNQPQHF. In DNA form, the CDR3 reads TGTGCCAGCAGTGTAGCAACAGGCAATCAGCCCCAGCATTTT.

This clonotype was seen a handful of times. This chain uses TRBV25-1 with TRBJ1-2, with D possibly matching TRBD1 (5 bases). There are 15 residues in the CDR3. Between the trimmed V and J ends, which lost 5 bases and 2 bases, there was a span of 15 bases. CDR1 is MGHDK, CDR2 SYGVNS, per germline. CDR3 sequence reads: CASSFPRGSNYGYTF. Here the CDR3 DNA reads TGTGCCAGCAGTTTTCCCCGGGGGTCCAACTATGGCTACACCTTC.

This clonotype was detected only a few times. V is TRBV5-1 and J is TRBJ2-1; TRBD2 matches at 7 bases. The J call is in doubt because the DNA end fits TRBJ2-7 better. Per germline, CDR1 SGHRS and CDR2 YFSETQ. The CDR3 sequence is 15 residues long. The CDR3 is CASSVGLVDYNEQYF. The CDR3 DNA reads as TGCGCCAGCAGCGTCGGACTAGTTGACTACAATGAGCAGTACTTC.

Comments on this clonotype: Given a much more abundant clone one base away, this may be a read error. Here the CDR3 omits its conserved ending phenylalanine or tryptophan, so a read error is the likely source. The V call is TRBV3-1, the J call TRBJ2-5, with 9 positions matching TRBD2. Trimming took 1 base from V and 3 from J; bases not matched to a gene: 6. The CDR3 covers 16 residues. Germline V lookup: CDR1 LGHDT, CDR2 YNNKEL (reference sequence). The CDR3 is CASSQVPLAGKETQYL. CDR3 in DNA: TGTGCCAGCAGCCAAGTACCCCTAGCGGGAAAAGAGACCCAGTACTTG.

About this clonotype: This may come from a read error, since a much larger clone is one base off. The chain has TRBV14 and TRBJ2-1, with D possibly being TRBD2 (6 bases). The V gene lost 4 bases and the J gene lost 7 bases, with 14 bases spanning the gap. The V gene's germline CDR1 is SGHDN and CDR2 FVKESK. The CDR3 sequence is 14 residues long. In DNA form, the CDR3 reads TGTGCCAGCAGCCGAGCGGGCCCTACGAATGAGCAGTTCTTC. The encoded protein is CASSRAGPTNEQFF.

Note on this clonotype: A much more abundant neighbour one base away suggests this may be a read error. V is TRBV27 and J is TRBJ2-6, with D perhaps TRBD2 (6 bases). The CDR3 is 17 amino acids. V lost 7 bases to trimming and J lost 0 bases, with 16 bases between them. CDR1 is MNHEY, CDR2 SMNVEV, per germline (reference sequence). The CDR3 loop reads CASTHGGMSSGANVLTF. The CDR3 DNA reads TGTGCCAGCACCCACGGGGGAATGAGCTCTGGGGCCAACGTCCTGACTTTC.

This clonotype was picked up many times. The chain employs TRBV7-6 and TRBJ2-7; 10 positions agree with TRBD1. This CDR3 spans 14 amino acids. Germline V gives CDR1 SGHVS, CDR2 FNYEAQ. With V trimmed by 1 base and J by 4 bases, 1 base remained unmatched. CDR3 DNA: TGTGCCAGCAGCTTAGTGGGACAGGGGTACGAGCAGTACTTC. It translates to CASSLVGQGYEQYF.

The chain employs TRBV28 and TRBJ2-6; D might be TRBD1 or TRBD2, each matching 5 bases. CDR3 size: 15 residues. Germline V gene sequence: CDR1 MDHEN, CDR2 SYDVKM. With 3 bases removed from V and 3 bases from J, the gap between germline ends came to 9 bases. CDR3 protein: CASSFQGVGANVLTF. The CDR3 nucleotides read TGTGCCAGCAGTTTTCAGGGAGTTGGGGCCAACGTCCTGACTTTC.

The chain is built from TRBV27 and TRBJ2-5; D may be TRBD1 (5 bases). With the DNA end fitting TRBJ2-7 better, the J assignment may be wrong. This CDR3 has 14 residues. Per the germline V gene, CDR1 is MNHEY and CDR2 is SMNVEV (reference sequence). This CDR3 is CASRYSTARYEQYF. The CDR3 DNA is TGTGCCAGCAGATACTCGACAGCGCGCTACGAGCAGTACTTC.

This rearrangement joins TRBV28 to TRBJ1-2, with D unclear. V was cut by 7 bases and J by 8 bases, with 14 bases left in between. This CDR3 is 12 amino acids long. Per germline, CDR1 MDHEN and CDR2 SYDVKM. The CDR3 region is CASTSGRNGYTF. For the CDR3, the DNA is TGTGCCAGCACCTCGGGAAGGAACGGCTACACCTTC.

Concerning this clonotype itself: Given a much more abundant clone one base away, this may be a read error. V usage is TRBV12-3 or TRBV12-4 and J usage is TRBJ2-1; 13 positions match TRBD2. There are 15 residues in the CDR3. The trim removed 5 bases at V and 7 bases at J, leaving 5 bases unmatched. In DNA form, the CDR3 reads TGTGCCAGCAGTCCAACTAGCGGGAGGGTAAATGAGCAGTTCTTC. Its translation is CASSPTSGRVNEQFF.

As for this clonotype: This may come from a read error, since a much larger clone is one base off. V gene TRBV20-1 combines with J gene TRBJ2-5; the D call may be TRBD1 or TRBD2 (5 bases each). The germline CDR1 and CDR2 sequences are DFQATT and SNEGSKA (reference sequence). The CDR3 covers 15 residues. V lost 2 bases to trimming and J lost 11 bases, with 24 bases between them. CDR3 sequence (DNA): TGCAGTGCTAGACTCGTACGGGGAAGGGGCAATGAGCAGTACTTC. Its translation: CSARLVRGRGNEQYF.

The chain employs TRBV3-1 and TRBJ1-6, with a possible D match to TRBD1 (5 bases). The CDR3 is 13 amino acids. Germline V gene lookup returns CDR1 LGHDT and CDR2 YNNKEL (reference sequence). V was shortened by 4 bases and J by 7 bases, with 8 bases between the two germline ends. The CDR3 sequence is CASSPRQNSPLHF. CDR3 sequence (DNA): TGTGCCAGCAGCCCACGACAGAATTCACCCCTCCACTTT.

This clonotype has a handful of counts. V is TRBV12-3 or TRBV12-4 and J is TRBJ1-4; the D gene is possibly TRBD1 (5 bases). The CDR3 runs 14 residues. Deletions cut 5 bases from V and 5 bases from J, with 12 bases between. CDR3 in amino acids: CASSRGTANEKLFF. CDR3 DNA sequence: TGTGCCAGCAGTCGCGGGACCGCGAATGAAAAACTGTTTTTT.

This clonotype was observed at least ten times. The chain carries TRBV20-1 and TRBJ2-3, with D perhaps TRBD2 (5 bases). Germline-derived CDR1 and CDR2 are DFQATT and SNEGSKA (reference sequence). Between the trimmed V and J ends, which lost 6 bases and 1 base, there was a span of 14 bases. The CDR3 runs to 14 residues. DNA of the CDR3: TGCAGTGCCCGGACTTTCAGGCGCACAGATACGCAGTATTTT. Amino acid sequence: CSARTFRRTDTQYF.

This clonotype was picked up many times. This rearrangement joins TRBV7-9 to TRBJ2-1; D remains unclear. The V gene lost 11 bases and the J gene lost 0 bases, with 11 bases spanning the gap. CDR3 length: 13 residues. Germline lookup yields CDR1 SEHNR and CDR2 FQNEAQ (reference sequence). The CDR3 DNA reads as TGTGCCGCAATTGAGAGCTCCTACAATGAGCAGTTCTTC. Amino acid sequence: CAAIESSYNEQFF.

V usage is TRBV12-3 or TRBV12-4 and J usage is TRBJ1-5; tentatively, D is TRBD1 (5 bases). V was pared by 6 bases and J by 3 bases, with 12 bases between. The CDR3 spans 14 residues. The chain's CDR3 is CASSVAGYNQPQHF. Written as DNA, the CDR3 is TGTGCCAGCAGCGTCGCAGGGTACAATCAGCCCCAGCATTTT.

The rearrangement joins TRBV27 to TRBJ2-2; D gene ambiguous. CDR1 is MNHEY, CDR2 SMNVEV, per germline (reference sequence). The CDR3 sequence is 11 residues long. Trimming pared 10 bases from V and 6 bases from J, leaving 9 bases between. The CDR3 region is CATAGAGELFF. In DNA, the CDR3 is TGTGCCACTGCTGGCGCCGGGGAGCTGTTTTTT.

J is TRBJ1-1 and V is TRBV10-3, with D possibly being TRBD1 (6 bases). V lost 4 bases and J lost 0, with 9 bases in between. The CDR3 spans 14 residues. CDR1 is ENHRY, CDR2 SYGVKD, per germline. The CDR3 DNA sequence: TGTGCCATCAGTGGGACAGCCATGAACACTGAAGCTTTCTTT. The encoded protein is CAISGTAMNTEAFF.

This clonotype was seen only once. The chain carries TRBV10-3 and TRBJ2-7, with a tentative D call TRBD1 (7 bases). With the DNA end fitting TRBJ2-5 better, the J assignment may be wrong. The CDR3 totals 16 residues. CDR1 and CDR2 from the germline V gene are ENHRY and SYGVKD. As DNA, the CDR3 is TGTGCCATCAGTGAGACCCTACGACAGGGAGGAGAGACCCAGTACTTC. As protein: CAISETLRQGGETQYF.

This clonotype has a count of ten or more. This chain uses TRBV18 with TRBJ2-1, with D possibly being TRBD2 (5 bases). CDR1 is KGHSH and CDR2 is LQKENI in the germline V gene. The CDR3 runs to 13 residues. With 2 bases removed from V and 10 bases from J, the gap between germline ends came to 12 bases. Written as DNA, the CDR3 is TGTGCCAGCTCACCATTGCTAGCCGGAGAGCAGTTCTTC. This sequence encodes CASSPLLAGEQFF.

The chain joins TRBV12-3 or TRBV12-4 to TRBJ2-3; the D is unclear. The CDR3 runs to 14 residues. V was shortened by 5 bases and J by 0 bases, with 9 bases between the two germline ends. The DNA for the CDR3 is TGTGCCAGCAGTAGAACCTCTAGCACAGATACGCAGTATTTT. As protein: CASSRTSSTDTQYF.

V is TRBV7-8 and J is TRBJ1-5, with 9 bases aligning to TRBD1. CDR3 length: 21 amino acids. From germline, CDR1 is SGHVS and CDR2 FQNEAQ. V dropped 1 base and J dropped 5; count of bases not matched to a gene: 21. CDR3 sequence (DNA): TGTGCCAGCAGCTTAGGAAGGCCGGGACAGGGATGGAATTACGGAGATCAGCCCCAGCATTTT. This translates into CASSLGRPGQGWNYGDQPQHF.

This clonotype occurred many times. The V and J genes are TRBV27 and TRBJ2-5; D remains unclear. Germline-derived CDR1 and CDR2 are MNHEY and SMNVEV (reference sequence). There are 13 residues in the CDR3. The V end was cut by 4 bases, the J end by 5 bases, with 11 bases between. The DNA for the CDR3 is TGTGCCAGCAGTTCATACTCCGGGGAGACCCAGTACTTC. Translation: CASSSYSGETQYF.

This clonotype was detected many times. The chain combines TRBV5-6 with TRBJ2-3; possibly TRBD2 for D (5 bases). The CDR3 sequence is 17 residues long. Trimming removed 4 bases at V and 5 bases at J, with 23 bases between. Germline V gene sequence: CDR1 SGHDT, CDR2 YYEEEE. The CDR3 nucleotides read TGTGCCAGCAGCCCCGGGCCCCTCGGAGGTTTTGGAGATACGCAGTATTTT. It codes for CASSPGPLGGFGDTQYF.